This TCR beta chain was observed in a study of blood T cell repertoires in COVID-19. For the study at large: There were acute and convalescent COVID-19 samples, and they came from the United States, Italy and Spain.

This CDR3 spans 14 amino acids. Germline V gene sequence: CDR1 SEHNR, CDR2 FQNEAQ (reference sequence). Trimming at V came to 3 bases and at J to 5 bases, leaving 4 bases not matched to a gene. Authors' processing steps: By means of reference gene primer amplification, nucleated cell counts were estimated. Produced via immunoSEQ multiplex PCR; TCRdb's table is partial and in-frame only. Clone size and V and J calls were adopted from that table, with D and trimming inferred from the DNA. The repertoire has over 40,000 clones, roughly nine tenths of them found once; the top ten carry about 29%. The specimen was peripheral blood. The V call is TRBV7-9, the J call TRBJ2-5; 9 bases agree with TRBD2. This TCR was sampled from a human donor in a cohort sampled during active COVID-19. The chain's CDR3 is CASSLGLASETQYF. The CDR3 DNA follows: TGTGCCAGCAGCTTGGGACTAGCCTCGGAGACCCAGTACTTC.